Each of the 30 T cell receptor beta chains below was sequenced from the same sample in a study of metastatic and nonmetastatic thyroid tumors. Patients had received no treatment of any kind before thyroid surgery. Using MiXCR, TCRdb reanalyzed the PCR reads. The sample includes about 39,000 clones, approximately 20% of them seen just once. The specimen sequenced was tumor tissue. The origin of the receptors is a female donor with papillary thyroid cancer or a benign thyroid nodule (not recorded which). Some clones in this sample may be carry-over from other donors' samples.

As to this clone: A read error may explain this, as a much larger clone is one base away. The V and J genes are TRBV6-1 and TRBJ2-5; D is undetermined. CDR1 MNHNS and CDR2 SASEGT come from the germline V gene. The CDR3 extends over 14 amino acids. CDR3 sequence: CASRRDLIQQTQYF. The CDR3 DNA reads TGTGCCAGCAGGAGAGACTTGATCCAACAGACCCAGTACTTC.

This clone was seen ten or more times. In the same sample, other DNA sequences code for this CDR3. This chain links TRBV4-1 with TRBJ2-7; D is unclear. CDR1 is MGHRA and CDR2 is YSYEKL in the germline V gene. This CDR3 is built from 13 residues. V gave up 2 bases and J gave up 4 bases, with 9 bases separating them. CDR3: CASSQTQAYEQYF. Here the CDR3 DNA reads TGCGCCAGCAGCCAAACGCAGGCGTACGAGCAGTACTTC.

The V gene is TRBV28, the J gene TRBJ2-1, with 11 positions matching TRBD2. The CDR3 contains 16 residues. J was trimmed by 8 bases and V by 8 bases; bases with no gene match: 14. Germline CDR1 is MDHEN and CDR2 is SYDVKM. The CDR3 sequence is CASFTRLAGSGYEQFF. CDR3 in DNA: TGTGCCAGCTTTACTCGACTAGCGGGAAGTGGTTATGAGCAGTTCTTC.

The chain couples TRBV20-1 to TRBJ1-2; 7 bases map to TRBD1. In germline, CDR1 is DFQATT, CDR2 SNEGSKA (reference sequence). CDR3 length equals 14 residues. The ends lost 0 bases at V and 3 bases at J; junction bases unmatched: 4. DNA of the CDR3: TGCAGTGCTAGAGATCCCGGACAGGACTATGGCTACACCTTC. Amino acid sequence: CSARDPGQDYGYTF.

In this sample, this clone turned up many times. The chain links TRBV20-1 to TRBJ2-3; TRBD2 might be the D (5 bases). Germline V gene data show CDR1 as DFQATT and CDR2 as SNEGSKA (reference sequence). The V and J ends lost 4 bases and 7 bases respectively, with 15 bases between them. The CDR3 has 13 residues. The CDR3 spells CSATAGILYTQYF. CDR3 nucleotides: TGCAGTGCTACGGCGGGTATCTTATATACGCAGTATTTT.

To note about this clone: A single base separates this from a much larger clone, so it may be a read error. Other DNA sequences in the sample encode the same CDR3. The chain is built from TRBV4-2 and TRBJ2-1; 9 bases are shared with TRBD1. Trimming removed 3 bases from V and 2 bases from J; junction bases left unmatched: 5. Germline V gene data show CDR1 as LGHNA and CDR2 as YNFKEQ. The CDR3 has 16 amino acids. This CDR3 reads CASSQDRGGPYNEQFF. The CDR3 nucleotides read TGTGCCAGCAGCCAGGACAGGGGTGGACCCTACAATGAGCAGTTCTTC.

This clone was seen only a few times. This clone may be a read error of a much larger clone one base away. This same CDR3 is encoded by further DNA sequences in the sample. This chain links TRBV12-3 or TRBV12-4 with TRBJ2-2; D may be TRBD1 or TRBD2 (5 bases each). This CDR3 is built from 15 residues. CDR3 loop: CASSSGRGVPGELFF. The DNA for the CDR3 is TGTGCCAGCAGTTCCGGGCGAGGGGTTCCCGGTGAGCTGTTTTTT.

This clone was observed at least ten times. Its ends do not fully match the called genes, so a read error is possible. CDR3 in DNA: TGTGCCACCTCAGACACACCCAATAAAGATTCACCCCTCCACTTT. Translated: CATSDTPNKDSPLHF. The V call is TRBV18, the J call TRBJ1-6, with unresolved D. Germline loops: CDR1 KGHSH, CDR2 LQKENI. CDR3 size: 15 residues.

Of note for this clone: This sequence may be a read error, since a much larger clone differs from it by one base. Other DNA sequences in this specimen translate into the identical CDR3. The genes are TRBV3-1 and TRBJ2-2; D may be TRBD2 (6 bases). The CDR3 runs 14 residues. The V gene's germline CDR1 is LGHDT and CDR2 YNNKEL (reference sequence). Trimming removed 4 bases at V and 7 bases at J, with 13 bases between. The CDR3, as DNA: TGTGCCAGCAGCCTTCAGCTTAGCGGCGGGGAGCTGTTTTTT. This gives the protein CASSLQLSGGELFF.

This clone was found many times. This chain uses TRBV20-1 with TRBJ2-7, with no clear D. Trimming pared 0 bases from V and 3 bases from J, leaving 12 bases between. The CDR3 totals 14 residues. CDR1 and CDR2 from the germline V gene are DFQATT and SNEGSKA (reference sequence). CDR3 sequence: CSAREGASFYEQYF. CDR3 coding DNA: TGCAGTGCTAGAGAGGGCGCTAGTTTCTACGAGCAGTACTTC.

This clone was detected only a few times. The V gene is TRBV6-2 or TRBV6-3, the J gene TRBJ2-2; TRBD2 matches 7 bases. V lost 2 bases to trimming and J lost 11 bases; unmatched junction nucleotides: 14. CDR1 and CDR2 from the germline V gene are MNHEY and SVGEGT. CDR3 length: 16 amino acids. The CDR3 reads CASSYRFGGSKVELFF. The CDR3 DNA is TGTGCCAGCAGTTACCGCTTCGGGGGGAGTAAGGTTGAGCTGTTTTTT.

This clone is medium-sized by share. The chain links TRBV6-2 or TRBV6-3 to TRBJ1-2, with D possibly TRBD1 on 6 matching bases. The V and J ends lost 6 bases and 2 bases respectively, with 13 bases between them. Per germline, CDR1 MNHEY and CDR2 SVGEGT. CDR3 length: 14 amino acids. This chain's CDR3 is CASSRRGANYGYTF. CDR3 bases: TGTGCCAGCAGCCGGCGGGGGGCGAACTATGGCTACACCTTC.

This clone occurred a few times. The CDR3 reads CASSSLVDFYEQYF. CDR3 nucleotide sequence: TGTGCCAGCAGCTCCCTGGTAGACTTCTACGAGCAGTACTTC. The gene calls are TRBV7-8 and TRBJ2-7; D not resolved. In germline, CDR1 is SGHVS, CDR2 FQNEAQ. This CDR3 has 14 amino acids. Between the trimmed V and J ends, which lost 4 bases and 3 bases, there was a span of 13 bases.

This clone occurred a few times. This chain uses TRBV12-3 or TRBV12-4 with TRBJ1-2, with D unresolved. CDR3 size: 15 residues. V gave up 5 bases and J gave up 2 bases, with 15 bases separating them. CDR3 protein: CASSPRTGVNYGYTF. CDR3 DNA sequence: TGTGCCAGCAGTCCCCGGACCGGCGTCAACTATGGCTACACCTTC.

This clone was seen ten or more times. This sample includes further DNA sequences coding for the same CDR3. This chain links TRBV11-2 with TRBJ2-3; D remains ambiguous. Germline V CDR1 and CDR2: SGHAT, FQNNGV. The CDR3 contains 16 residues. V was clipped by 5 bases and J by 4 bases, with 19 bases between them. The CDR3 DNA is TGTGCCAGCAGCCGTTCTCCGGGCCCAATGGCAGATACGCAGTATTTT. Its translation is CASSRSPGPMADTQYF.

To note about this clone: A junction boundary mismatches the germline segment, possibly from a read error. V gene TRBV5-1 combines with J gene TRBJ1-6; a weak D match, TRBD1 (5 bases). Germline V gene sequence: CDR1 SGHRS, CDR2 YFSETQ. The CDR3 sequence is 13 residues long. CDR3 sequence (DNA): TGCGCCAGCAGCTTTGATGGGGCATCACCCTTCCACTTT. This translates into CASSFDGASPFHF.

This clone appeared many times. The J gene is TRBJ2-2, the V gene TRBV20-1; 8 bases match TRBD1. From germline, CDR1 is DFQATT and CDR2 SNEGSKA (reference sequence). The junction had 14 bases not matched to a gene; V was cut back by 3 bases and J by 8 bases. CDR3 length: 16 residues. CDR3 nucleotide sequence: TGCAGTGCTAGTTGGTCCCGGCAGGGGGCAAAAGGGGAGCTGTTTTTT. Translation: CSASWSRQGAKGELFF.

This clone was detected many times. This chain uses TRBV2 with TRBJ2-7; 14 bases agree with TRBD2. The length of the CDR3 is 16 residues. Germline-derived CDR1 and CDR2 are SNHLY and FYNNEI. Trimming took 8 bases from V and 2 from J; bases not matched to a gene: 8. In DNA, the CDR3 is TGTGCCAGCGGGAGACTAGCGGGAGGGGGGCCCTACGAGCAGTACTTC. Translated, it gives CASGRLAGGGPYEQYF. Looking up the rest from reference TRBV2 and TRBJ2-7 gives the full variable domain: EPEVTQTPSHQVTQMGQEVILRCVPISNHLYFYWYRQILGQKVEFLVSFYNNEISEKSEIFDDQFSVERPDGSNFTLKIRSTKLEDSAMYFCASGRLAGGGPYEQYFGPGTRLTVT.

This clone was counted many times. A much larger clone differs by one base, so this may be a read error. No conserved phenylalanine or tryptophan ends this CDR3, so it is likely a read error. This rearrangement joins TRBV28 to TRBJ1-6, with TRBD1 matching 7 bases. The CDR3 is 13 amino acids. CDR1 MDHEN and CDR2 SYDVKM come from the germline V gene. CDR3 DNA: TGTGCCAGCGGTTTGGACAGGAATTCACCCCTCCACCTT. Residues: CASGLDRNSPLHL.

CDR3 nucleotides: TGTGCCAGCAGGGAATCCGGAGGGGGCCAGTACTTC. This encodes CASRESGGGQYF. The chain is built from TRBV6-1 and TRBJ2-5; D possibly matches TRBD1 or TRBD2 (6 bases each). V shed 6 bases and J shed 10 bases, with 15 bases lying between them. The CDR3 has 12 residues. CDR1 is MNHNS, CDR2 SASEGT, per germline.

The chain links TRBV11-1 to TRBJ2-3; 9 nucleotides agree with TRBD2. V shed 8 bases and J 2 bases; nucleotides not matched to a gene: 8. Germline values: CDR1 SGHAT, CDR2 FQDESV (reference sequence). The CDR3 covers 15 residues. CDR3 sequence reads: CASSRGGRATDTQYF. The CDR3 bases are TGTGCCAGCTCCCGAGGCGGGAGGGCCACAGATACGCAGTATTTT.

For this clone: Other DNA variants within this sample encode the same CDR3. The gene calls are TRBV9 and TRBJ2-3, with a possible D match to TRBD2 (6 bases). Germline V gives CDR1 SGDLS, CDR2 YYNGEE. V lost 4 bases and J 6 bases, leaving 18 bases between the germline ends. The CDR3 has 15 amino acids. CDR3 amino acids: CASSIQTSVGDTQYF. The CDR3 DNA reads as TGTGCCAGCAGCATTCAGACTAGTGTCGGTGATACGCAGTATTTT.

Remarks on this clone: With a much larger clone just one base away, this may be a read error. The V call is TRBV6-1, the J call TRBJ2-3, with 7 bases fitting TRBD2. V lost 8 bases to trimming and J lost 2 bases; unmatched junction nucleotides: 13. Germline V gene sequence: CDR1 MNHNS, CDR2 SASEGT. The CDR3 runs to 16 residues. The CDR3 region has the DNA TGTGCCAGCGGGGGGGGACTATCGGGAGCCACAGATACGCAGTATTTT. It translates to CASGGGLSGATDTQYF.

On this clone itself: A much larger clone differs from this one at a single base, so this may be a read error. The rearrangement uses TRBV5-5 and TRBJ1-5; possibly TRBD1 for D (5 bases). From germline, CDR1 is SGHKS and CDR2 YYEKEE (reference sequence). This CDR3 comprises 14 residues. Trimming removed 2 bases at V and 6 bases at J, with 12 bases between. CDR3 sequence reads: CASSLTDISQPQHF. For the CDR3, the DNA is TGTGCCAGCAGCTTAACGGACATAAGTCAGCCCCAGCATTTT.

In this sample, this clone turned up many times. The V and J genes are TRBV4-3 and TRBJ1-1; 8 bases line up with TRBD1. The ends lost 4 bases at V and 4 bases at J; junction bases unmatched: 8. There are 15 residues in the CDR3. Germline CDR1 reads LGHNA; CDR2 reads YSLEER. In DNA form, the CDR3 reads TGCGCCAGCAGCCGACTGGACAGGGAGGGCACTGAAGCTTTCTTT. It specifies CASSRLDREGTEAFF.

This clone is medium-sized (0.01 to 0.1%) in the sample. This rearrangement joins TRBV6-1 to TRBJ1-5; D not resolved. This CDR3 has 16 amino acids. The ends were cut back, 7 bases at V and 0 bases at J, with 16 bases in the middle. Germline CDR1 MNHNS, CDR2 SASEGT. CDR3 amino acids: CASKPVFTTSNQPQHF. The DNA for the CDR3 is TGTGCCAGCAAGCCCGTCTTTACAACTAGCAATCAGCCCCAGCATTTT.

Details on this clone: The sample contains more than one DNA sequence encoding this CDR3. The genes are TRBV24-1 and TRBJ2-3, with 9 bases matching TRBD2. CDR1 and CDR2 (germline): KGHDR, SFDVKD. This CDR3 region has 16 residues. The junction had 2 bases not matched to a gene; V was cut back by 0 bases and J by 2 bases. The CDR3 here is CATSDLRGLATDTQYF. Here the CDR3 DNA reads TGTGCCACCAGTGATTTGCGGGGACTAGCCACAGATACGCAGTATTTT.

This clone was recorded a few times. This could be a read error, since a much larger clone is one nucleotide away. This sequence joins TRBV20-1 and TRBJ2-1, with D unresolved. V shed 0 bases and J shed 6 bases, with 15 bases lying between them. Germline V lookup: CDR1 DFQATT, CDR2 SNEGSKA (reference sequence). This CDR3 is built from 15 residues. CDR3 in amino acids: CSARDPLELVNEQFF. The CDR3 region has the DNA TGCAGTGCTAGAGACCCCCTAGAGTTAGTCAATGAGCAGTTCTTC.

This clone was found many times. The chain carries TRBV11-1 and TRBJ2-3, with D tentatively TRBD1 or TRBD2 (5 bases each). V shed 3 bases and J shed 2 bases, with 9 bases lying between them. In germline, CDR1 is SGHAT, CDR2 FQDESV (reference sequence). This CDR3 contains 14 residues. The CDR3 here is CASSFLGTTDTQYF. CDR3 DNA: TGTGCCAGCAGCTTTTTGGGGACCACAGATACGCAGTATTTT.

This clone was observed many times. J is TRBJ1-5 and V is TRBV19, with 7 positions matching TRBD1. CDR3 size: 14 residues. J lost 4 bases, V lost 8 bases, and 8 bases had no gene match. Germline CDR1 LNHDA, CDR2 SQIVND (reference sequence). CDR3 sequence reads: CASSTGMGNQPQHF. The CDR3 nucleotides are TGTGCCAGTTCGACAGGGATGGGTAATCAGCCCCAGCATTTT.